The present T cell receptor (beta chain) was sequenced within a study of T-cell memory formation after mild COVID-19. The study, taken as a whole, reports: The main location of contracting CD4+ clones was CM and EM, and that of contracting CD8+ clones was EMRA.

On this clonotype itself: The antigen remains undetermined.

Germline V gives CDR1 KGHSH, CDR2 LQKENI. Trimming took 5 bases from V and 7 from J, leaving 17 bases between them. CDR3 length equals 14 residues. TCRdb re-called the 5' RACE reads with MiXCR, one entry per CDR3 protein. The sample has about 350,000 distinct CDR3 sequences, 20% to 25% seen once. The chain recombines TRBV18 with TRBJ1-1, with unresolved D. The sequence was collected from a man younger than 35 who had mild COVID-19 (a few samples of this study predate the infection). Cell type and time point are not known. The source material was PBMCs or a T cell subset sorted from them (not recorded which). The DNA for the CDR3 is TGTGCCAGCTCATCCCCGGCCCTTCCACGTGAAGCTTTCTTT. It is translated as CASSSPALPREAFF.